This passage covers 32 T cell receptor beta chains from one sample sequenced in a study of identical twins. TCRdb recomputed calls from the 5' RACE reads with MiXCR, one row per CDR3 protein. The table lists around 530,000 distinct CDR3 sequences, roughly 15% of them singletons. These data also featured in a second study, about yellow fever vaccine responses in identical twins.

The sample comprised CD4+ T cells sorted from blood. The receptors shown here come from a woman aged 18-29 years in good health.

This clonotype was counted only a few times. V gene TRBV10-3 combines with J gene TRBJ2-2; D ambiguous. This CDR3 contains 15 residues. V lost 5 bases and J 2 bases, leaving 12 bases between the germline ends. Germline V gene data show CDR1 as ENHRY and CDR2 as SYGVKD. CDR3 loop: CAISTRTGNTGELFF. As DNA, the CDR3 is TGTGCCATCAGTACCCGGACGGGTAACACCGGGGAGCTGTTTTTT.

The CDR3 sequence: CASSRGTVDTGELFF. CDR3 nucleotides: TGTGCCAGCAGCCGGGGGACAGTGGACACCGGGGAGCTGTTTTTT. The rearrangement joins TRBV5-6 to TRBJ2-2, with TRBD1 as a possible D gene (7 bases). Germline V gene data show CDR1 as SGHDT and CDR2 as YYEEEE. CDR3 length: 15 residues. Trimming left V 4 bases short and J 3 bases short, with 13 bases between.

The chain links TRBV16 to TRBJ2-7; tentatively, D is TRBD1 (6 bases). This CDR3 comprises 14 residues. V was clipped by 5 bases and J by 4 bases, with 15 bases between them. CDR1 and CDR2 from the germline V gene are KGHSY and FQNENV. The CDR3 is CASSAHGTPYEQYF. DNA for the CDR3: TGTGCCAGCAGCGCCCACGGGACACCTTACGAGCAGTACTTC.

Only a few counts were recorded for this clonotype. J is TRBJ1-3 and V is TRBV3-1; D uncertain. The germline V gene encodes CDR1 LGHDT and CDR2 YNNKEL (reference sequence). CDR3 size: 17 residues. The V gene lost 5 bases and the J gene lost 0 bases, with 17 bases spanning the gap. The CDR3 sequence is CASSLREGTASGNTIYF. The CDR3 nucleotides are TGTGCCAGCAGCTTACGGGAGGGCACGGCCTCTGGAAACACCATATATTTT.

This clonotype was seen a handful of times. The chain links TRBV3-1 to TRBJ2-1, with D perhaps matching TRBD2 (5 bases). This CDR3 is 16 amino acids long. Germline CDR1 LGHDT, CDR2 YNNKEL (reference sequence). Trimming took 0 bases from V and 2 from J, leaving 11 bases between them. The CDR3 region is CASSQDAGVPYNEQFF. The CDR3, as DNA: TGTGCCAGCAGCCAAGATGCCGGGGTGCCCTACAATGAGCAGTTCTTC.

The chain carries TRBV13 and TRBJ2-7; a possible D gene is TRBD2 (6 bases). V was shortened by 2 bases and J by 7 bases, with 18 bases between the two germline ends. The germline gives CDR1 PRHDT, CDR2 FYEKMQ (reference sequence). There are 15 residues in the CDR3. The CDR3 DNA reads as TGTGCCAGCAGCTTATCCAATGGAGGGACTCGGGAGCAGTACGTC. This encodes CASSLSNGGTREQYV.

This clonotype came up a few times. For the CDR3, the DNA is TGTGCCAGCAGTGAGGGGACTAGCGGGTACTACACCGGGGAGCTGTTTTTT. Its translation is CASSEGTSGYYTGELFF. The J gene is TRBJ2-2, the V gene TRBV6-1; 12 bases map to TRBD2. This CDR3 contains 17 residues. The germline V gene has CDR1 MNHNS and CDR2 SASEGT. Trimming removed 3 bases from V and 3 bases from J; junction bases left unmatched: 5.

This clonotype has only a few counts. The V and J genes are TRBV16 and TRBJ2-1; TRBD2 matches at 13 bases. The CDR3 contains 16 residues. Trimming took 0 bases from V and 13 from J; bases not matched to a gene: 9. Germline V CDR1 and CDR2: KGHSY, FQNENV. The DNA of the CDR3 is TGTGCCAGCAGCCAATCAGGGACTAGCGGGACTTTGTTTCAGTTCTTC. It encodes CASSQSGTSGTLFQFF.

This chain links TRBV7-8 with TRBJ2-7; 8 bases line up with TRBD1. V lost 1 base to trimming and J lost 6 bases; unmatched junction nucleotides: 14. From germline, CDR1 is SGHVS and CDR2 FQNEAQ. This CDR3 spans 17 amino acids. The CDR3 loop reads CASSLGFGTGLPGEQYF. The CDR3 DNA sequence: TGTGCCAGCAGCTTAGGGTTTGGGACAGGCCTGCCGGGCGAGCAGTACTTC.

In DNA, the CDR3 is TGCGCCAGCAGCTTGGGGCCACCAGTGGACAATGAGCAGTTCTTC. As protein: CASSLGPPVDNEQFF. This rearrangement joins TRBV5-1 to TRBJ2-1; D gene uncertain. Trimming left V 0 bases short and J 5 bases short, with 12 bases between. Germline assignment: CDR1 SGHRS and CDR2 YFSETQ. The CDR3 consists of 15 residues.

This chain links TRBV28 with TRBJ2-1; TRBD1 or TRBD2 may be the D gene (5 bases each). The CDR3 has 16 residues. The germline V gene encodes CDR1 MDHEN and CDR2 SYDVKM. The V end was cut by 3 bases, the J end by 7 bases, with 19 bases between. Here the CDR3 DNA reads TGTGCCAGCAGTTTCGGAGAGGGGAGAGGGGAGAATGAGCAGTTCTTC. Translation gives CASSFGEGRGENEQFF.

The J gene is TRBJ2-1, the V gene TRBV7-6, with 8 bases lining up with TRBD1. CDR1 SGHVS and CDR2 FNYEAQ come from the germline V gene. J gave up 10 bases and V 7 bases, and 12 bases lay outside the gene matches. The CDR3 spans 14 residues. The CDR3, as DNA: TGTGCCAGCAAGAAGGACAGGGAGGCGCGAGAGCAGTTCTTC. Residues: CASKKDREAREQFF.

The chain couples TRBV14 to TRBJ2-2, with 7 bases matching TRBD1. Germline CDR1 and CDR2: SGHDN and FVKESK. With 5 bases clipped from V and 6 bases from J, the junction kept 6 bases outside the gene matches. The CDR3 consists of 14 residues. The CDR3 region is CASSRQGSPGELFF. CDR3 DNA sequence: TGTGCCAGCAGCAGACAGGGTTCTCCCGGGGAGCTGTTTTTT.

The chain links TRBV20-1 to TRBJ2-7; the match to TRBD1 covers 10 bases. The CDR3 is made up of 15 amino acids. Germline loops: CDR1 DFQATT, CDR2 SNEGSKA (reference sequence). Germline trimming cut 0 bases from V and 4 bases from J; bases unmatched to any gene: 6. CDR3 DNA sequence: TGCAGTGCTAGAGATCACAGGACAGGGGGATACGAGCAGTACTTC. Translating it yields CSARDHRTGGYEQYF.

In its sample, this clonotype was seen a few times. V is TRBV4-1 and J is TRBJ2-7; 7 bases map to TRBD2. Germline V gene data show CDR1 as MGHRA and CDR2 as YSYEKL. J lost 6 bases, V lost 0 bases, and 11 bases had no gene match. This CDR3 comprises 16 residues. CDR3 sequence: CASSQERTRVVSEQYF. CDR3 sequence (DNA): TGCGCCAGCAGCCAAGAGAGGACTAGGGTGGTTTCCGAGCAGTACTTC.

This rearrangement joins TRBV7-9 to TRBJ2-3; tentative D call: TRBD2 (5 bases). CDR1 is SEHNR, CDR2 FQNEAQ, per germline (reference sequence). This CDR3 has 16 amino acids. The V end lost 7 bases, the J end lost 0 bases, and 17 bases lay between the germline ends. CDR3 in amino acids: CASTSGPAVSTDTQYF. The DNA for the CDR3 is TGTGCCAGCACAAGTGGACCAGCGGTTAGCACAGATACGCAGTATTTT. The variable domain in full, with the rest retrieved from reference TRBV7-9 and TRBJ2-3, is DTGVSQNPRHKITKRGQNVTFRCDPISEHNRLYWYRQTLGQGPEFLTYFQNEAQLEKSRLLSDRFSAERPKGSFSTLEIQRTEQGDSAMYLCASTSGPAVSTDTQYFGPGTRLTVL.

The sample holds a few counts of this clonotype. The rearrangement links TRBV6-5 to TRBJ2-7; possibly TRBD1 for D (6 bases). CDR3 length: 12 residues. CDR1 is MNHEY and CDR2 is SVGAGI in the germline V gene. V was cut by 7 bases and J by 6 bases, with 13 bases left in between. The chain's CDR3 is CASTSSGVEQYF. The CDR3 DNA reads TGTGCCAGCACCTCGTCAGGGGTCGAGCAGTACTTC.

This clonotype has only a few counts. J is TRBJ2-6 and V is TRBV5-1; perhaps TRBD1 as D (5 bases). This CDR3 has 15 residues. The V end was cut by 4 bases, the J end by 2 bases, with 10 bases between. CDR1 and CDR2 (germline): SGHRS, YFSETQ. CDR3 sequence: CASSPGHTGANVLTF. The CDR3 DNA reads as TGCGCCAGCAGCCCCGGACATACTGGGGCCAACGTCCTGACTTTC. Drawing the rest from reference TRBV5-1 and TRBJ2-6, the complete variable domain is KAGVTQTPRYLIKTRGQQVTLSCSPISGHRSVSWYQQTPGQGLQFLFEYFSETQRNKGNFPGRFSGRQFSNSRSEMNVSTLELGDSALYLCASSPGHTGANVLTFGAGSRLTVL.

This chain joins TRBV20-1 and TRBJ2-7; D is perhaps TRBD2 (7 bases). The CDR3 loop spans 15 amino acids. CDR1 and CDR2 (germline): DFQATT, SNEGSKA (reference sequence). The CDR3 nucleotides are TGCACCACCCAGTCCTGGACAGCGGGGTCCTACGAGCAGTACGTC. Encoded protein: CTTQSWTAGSYEQYV.

The sample holds a few counts of this clonotype. V and J are TRBV24-1 and TRBJ2-5; D unclear. The CDR3 contains 16 residues. From germline, CDR1 is KGHDR and CDR2 SFDVKD. V lost 0 bases and J lost 0, with 10 bases in between. The CDR3 region is CATSDLGPNDQETQYF. The CDR3 DNA reads TGTGCCACCAGTGATTTGGGACCGAATGACCAAGAGACCCAGTACTTC.

This clonotype has only a few counts. The chain has TRBV19 and TRBJ2-1, with 12 bases lining up with TRBD2. The CDR3 has 14 residues. Trimming took 8 bases from V and 9 from J; bases not matched to a gene: 8. Looked up from germline, CDR1 is LNHDA and CDR2 is SQIVND (reference sequence). The CDR3 protein is CASSSGRVLGEQFF. The CDR3, as DNA: TGTGCCAGTTCTAGCGGGAGGGTTTTGGGTGAGCAGTTCTTC. The whole variable domain, remainder taken from reference TRBV19 and TRBJ2-1, is DGGITQSPKYLFRKEGQNVTLSCEQNLNHDAMYWYRQDPGQGLRLIYYSQIVNDFQKGDIAEGYSVSREKKESFPLTVTSAQKNPTAFYLCASSSGRVLGEQFFGPGTRLTVL.

At least ten counts were recorded for this clonotype. The CDR3 here is CASGDRGGNEQFF. CDR3 sequence (DNA): TGTGCCAGCGGCGACAGGGGCGGGAATGAGCAGTTCTTC. V and J are TRBV6-6 and TRBJ2-1; 8 bases map to TRBD1. CDR1 and CDR2 (germline): MNHNY, SVGAGI (reference sequence). There are 13 residues in the CDR3. V was pared by 8 bases and J by 7 bases, with 7 bases of the junction left unmatched.

The chain joins TRBV10-3 to TRBJ1-5; no clear D. The CDR3 loop spans 15 amino acids. From germline, CDR1 is ENHRY and CDR2 SYGVKD. Trimming shortened V by 0 bases and J by 4 bases, and 10 bases separated the two germline ends. The CDR3 sequence is CAISESSTDNQPQHF. The DNA of the CDR3 is TGTGCCATCAGTGAGTCGAGCACGGATAATCAGCCCCAGCATTTT.

The CDR3 region is CASTPGKGFTNEKLFF. CDR3 nucleotide sequence: TGTGCCAGCACCCCTGGGAAGGGTTTTACTAATGAAAAACTGTTTTTT. The V call is TRBV12-3 or TRBV12-4, the J call TRBJ1-4; D is unclear. The CDR3 runs 16 residues. With 7 bases removed from V and 2 bases from J, the gap between germline ends came to 17 bases.

In this sample, this clonotype turned up many times. The rearrangement uses TRBV12-3 or TRBV12-4 and TRBJ2-1; D gene unclear. The CDR3 runs 15 residues. The germline V and J ends were trimmed by 5 bases and 6 bases, with 17 bases remaining between them. The CDR3: CASSPRVQTGNEQFF. CDR3 coding DNA: TGTGCCAGCAGTCCACGGGTCCAAACGGGCAATGAGCAGTTCTTC.

This clonotype has a count of ten or more. The chain uses TRBV29-1 and TRBJ1-1, with D perhaps TRBD1 (5 bases). With 2 bases removed from V and 1 base from J, the gap between germline ends came to 11 bases. The CDR3 covers 14 residues. CDR1 is SQVTM and CDR2 is ANQGSEA in the germline V gene. CDR3 nucleotide sequence: TGCAGCGTTGAACCGGGGCTAAGGAACACTGAAGCTTTCTTT. Encoded protein: CSVEPGLRNTEAFF.

This clonotype was recorded a few times. The chain carries TRBV20-1 and TRBJ2-1, with 12 bases aligning to TRBD1. With 5 bases clipped from V and 6 bases from J, the junction kept 8 bases outside the gene matches. The CDR3 has 15 amino acids. The germline V gene has CDR1 DFQATT and CDR2 SNEGSKA (reference sequence). CDR3 DNA: TGCAGTGCTCTAGGGCGGGACAGGGGGCTCAATGAGCAGTTCTTC. The encoded protein is CSALGRDRGLNEQFF.

The rearrangement links TRBV18 to TRBJ2-7; 10 bases are a match to TRBD2. Per germline, CDR1 KGHSH and CDR2 LQKENI. With V trimmed by 1 base and J by 0 bases, 6 bases remained unmatched. The CDR3 length is 17 residues. DNA for the CDR3: TGTGCCAGCTCACCACGGACTAGCGGTCGTATCTCCTACGAGCAGTACTTC. Protein: CASSPRTSGRISYEQYF.

The chain recombines TRBV5-1 with TRBJ2-1; 10 bases are a match to TRBD1. CDR1 and CDR2 (germline): SGHRS, YFSETQ. The CDR3 runs 16 residues. V lost 5 bases and J lost 5; bases outside the gene matches: 10. The CDR3 nucleotides are TGCGCCAGCAGAAACCTCGGGACAGGGGCTCACAATGAGCAGTTCTTC. Its translation is CASRNLGTGAHNEQFF.

The sample holds one count of this clonotype. The V gene is TRBV7-2, the J gene TRBJ2-7, with TRBD2 matching 7 bases. Losses at the gene ends were 5 bases for V and 0 bases for J; bases not matched to a gene: 7. The germline V gene encodes CDR1 SGHTA and CDR2 FQGNSA. This CDR3 is built from 15 residues. The CDR3 DNA is TGTGCCAGCAGCCCCTCGACGGGAGGCTCCTACGAGCAGTACTTC. It codes for CASSPSTGGSYEQYF.

The V and J genes are TRBV4-1 and TRBJ2-5, with a weak D call TRBD1 (5 bases). The CDR3 is made up of 15 amino acids. Germline values: CDR1 MGHRA, CDR2 YSYEKL. Trimming took 8 bases from V and 0 from J, leaving 16 bases between them. This chain's CDR3 is CASADVWGYQETQYF. CDR3 bases: TGCGCCAGCGCGGATGTGTGGGGCTACCAAGAGACCCAGTACTTC.

This clonotype came up many times. The chain combines TRBV29-1 with TRBJ2-5; D gene uncertain. In germline, CDR1 is SQVTM, CDR2 ANQGSEA. The CDR3 extends over 12 amino acids. V lost 1 base and J 5 bases, leaving 8 bases between the germline ends. The CDR3 DNA reads as TGCAGCGTTGAAGTCCCCTGGGAGACCCAGTACTTC. As protein: CSVEVPWETQYF. The full variable domain, with the rest looked up from reference TRBV29-1 and TRBJ2-5, is SAVISQKPSRDICQRGTSLTIQCQVDSQVTMMFWYRQQPGQSLTLIATANQGSEATYESGFVIDKFPISRPNLTFSTLTVSNMSPEDSSIYLCSVEVPWETQYFGPGTRLLVL.